This T cell receptor (beta chain) was documented in a study of Graves' ophthalmopathy and Graves' hyperthyroidism. For repertoire sequencing, the TCR beta CDR3 regions were amplified from RNA transcripts. The library came from an HTBI-primed first-round RT-PCR and a second-round multiplex PCR. TCRdb itself ran the multiplex PCR reads through MiXCR, one entry per CDR3 protein. The sample has approximately 160,000 distinct CDR3 sequences; under 45% are singletons. After removal of 1 base from V and 0 bases from J, the junction contained 2 bases not matched to a gene. The CDR3 extends over 16 amino acids. Germline-derived CDR1 and CDR2 are MNHNS and SASEGT.

The chain links TRBV6-1 to TRBJ1-5, with 8 positions matching TRBD1. The TCR was taken from a man aged 25-40 years with Graves' ophthalmopathy. Sequencing was carried out using peripheral blood. CDR3 region: CASSEGQGYSNQPQHF. The CDR3 bases are TGTGCCAGCAGTGAAGGACAGGGGTATAGCAATCAGCCCCAGCATTTT.